A single sample gave rise to the 29 T cell receptor beta chains below, sequenced in a study of cytomegalovirus exposure and HLA in healthy donors. The PCR ran on 60 Vbeta and 13 Jbeta primers. The method was immunoSEQ multiplex PCR; TCRdb's version includes in-frame clones alone and lacks a portion of them. Among about 120,000 clones listed, about 8.6% were seen once. Specimen: PBMCs. The receptor source for this set is a woman between 35 and 50 years old in good health and CMV-seropositive.

This clone has more than one count but fewer than ten. The V and J genes are TRBV6-5 and TRBJ1-2, with D tentatively TRBD1 (5 bases). V lost 0 bases, J lost 8 bases, and 13 bases lay in between. CDR1 and CDR2 from the germline V gene are MNHEY and SVGAGI. This CDR3 is 14 amino acids long. CDR3 region: CASSYSAGYGGYTF. DNA of the CDR3: TGTGCCAGCAGTTACTCAGCAGGGTATGGCGGCTACACCTTC.

The chain carries TRBV7-9 and TRBJ2-5; TRBD2 matches at 12 bases. J lost 1 base, V lost 5 bases, and 5 bases had no gene match. CDR1 SEHNR and CDR2 FQNEAQ come from the germline V gene (reference sequence). This CDR3 spans 16 amino acids. Here the CDR3 DNA reads TGTGCCAGCAGCGAGACTAGCGGGGGCCCCCAAGAGACCCAGTACTTC. Translated, it gives CASSETSGGPQETQYF.

The CDR3 DNA reads TGCGCCAGCAGCCAAGATTATCCAGGTTCCTATGGCTACACCTTC. Amino acid sequence: CASSQDYPGSYGYTF. The rearrangement links TRBV4-1 to TRBJ1-2; D call uncertain. Germline CDR1 reads MGHRA; CDR2 reads YSYEKL. The CDR3 is made up of 15 amino acids. The ends were cut back, 0 bases at V and 4 bases at J, with 12 bases in the middle.

The rearrangement joins TRBV7-2 to TRBJ1-2; tentative D call: TRBD1 (5 bases). The V end was cut by 1 base, the J end by 5 bases, with 17 bases between. The CDR3 has 16 residues. Germline CDR1 is SGHTA and CDR2 is FQGNSA. The CDR3 bases are TGTGCCAGCAGCTTAGAGGGGCAGGGAAGACGTTATGGCTACACCTTC. Its protein product is CASSLEGQGRRYGYTF.

The V call is TRBV6-5, the J call TRBJ2-5; the match to TRBD2 covers 12 bases. Trimming removed 5 bases from V and 5 bases from J; junction bases left unmatched: 6. Looked up from germline, CDR1 is MNHEY and CDR2 is SVGAGI. This CDR3 has 15 amino acids. CDR3 DNA sequence: TGTGCCAGCAGTCCGCTAGCGGGGGGGCTCGAGACCCAGTACTTC. Translation: CASSPLAGGLETQYF.

This clone has just a few counts. This sequence joins TRBV5-6 and TRBJ2-7, with D possibly matching TRBD1 (6 bases). The CDR3 loop spans 15 amino acids. V was clipped by 0 bases and J by 1 base, with 11 bases between them. Germline CDR1 SGHDT, CDR2 YYEEEE. CDR3 amino acids: CASSLDRVLSYEQYF. The CDR3 region has the DNA TGTGCCAGCAGCTTGGACAGGGTGCTTTCCTACGAGCAGTACTTC. Supplemented by reference TRBV5-6 and TRBJ2-7, the full variable domain reads DAGVTQSPTHLIKTRGQQVTLRCSPKSGHDTVSWYQQALGQGPQFIFQYYEEEERQRGNFPDRFSGHQFPNYSSELNVNALLLGDSALYLCASSLDRVLSYEQYFGPGTRLTVT.

This clone was counted only a few times. The V and J genes are TRBV27 and TRBJ1-1; D possibly corresponds to TRBD1 (5 bases). Germline CDR1 MNHEY, CDR2 SMNVEV (reference sequence). The CDR3 has 12 amino acids. The V and J ends lost 8 bases and 4 bases respectively, with 11 bases between them. The CDR3 DNA reads as TGTGCCAGCGGCGGCGGGGGCACTGAAGCTTTCTTT. This gives the protein CASGGGGTEAFF.

Here the CDR3 DNA reads TGTGCCAGTAGCCACAGGGGCCCGACTGAAGCTTTCTTT. It is translated as CASSHRGPTEAFF. The rearrangement joins TRBV19 to TRBJ1-1; 7 bases line up with TRBD1. The germline V gene has CDR1 LNHDA and CDR2 SQIVND (reference sequence). The CDR3 sequence is 13 residues long. The V gene end was trimmed by 6 bases and the J gene end by 5 bases; junction bases not matched to a gene: 6.

This clone has a handful of counts. The chain links TRBV4-1 to TRBJ1-2; TRBD1 is a possible D gene (6 bases). Germline loops: CDR1 MGHRA, CDR2 YSYEKL. CDR3 length: 16 amino acids. V lost 1 base to trimming and J lost 4 bases, with 16 bases between them. This chain's CDR3 is CASSQAPGGRSYGYTF. CDR3 sequence (DNA): TGCGCCAGCAGCCAAGCCCCCGGGGGGCGTAGCTATGGCTACACCTTC.

The chain recombines TRBV14 with TRBJ2-1; D is undetermined. The CDR3 runs 15 residues. Germline values: CDR1 SGHDN, CDR2 FVKESK. Trimming took 1 base from V and 5 from J, leaving 12 bases between them. CDR3 DNA: TGTGCCAGCAGCCAAGGGGTTAGCCCTAACAATGAGCAGTTCTTC. Protein: CASSQGVSPNNEQFF.

This clone was detected a few times. V usage is TRBV19 and J usage is TRBJ1-6; D is ambiguous. Germline CDR1 is LNHDA and CDR2 is SQIVND (reference sequence). The CDR3 sequence is 15 residues long. The V end was cut by 3 bases, the J end by 7 bases, with 13 bases between. The CDR3 bases are TGTGCCAGTAGTATCGGGAGCAGAGGGAATTCACCCCTCCACTTT. Translation: CASSIGSRGNSPLHF.

There are a few counts of this clone. V usage is TRBV19 and J usage is TRBJ1-3, with 9 bases lining up with TRBD1. V gave up 5 bases and J gave up 7 bases; unmatched junction bases: 24. The CDR3 has 20 amino acids. CDR1 is LNHDA and CDR2 is SQIVND in the germline V gene (reference sequence). The CDR3 region has the DNA TGTGCCAGTAGTCGCGCCACCCCGGGACAGGGACTTTCGGAGCGCAACACCATATATTTT. This sequence encodes CASSRATPGQGLSERNTIYF.

This clone has only a few counts. The rearrangement joins TRBV5-1 to TRBJ2-7; TRBD1 matches at 9 bases. From germline, CDR1 is SGHRS and CDR2 YFSETQ. The CDR3 is 15 residues long. J was trimmed by 2 bases and V by 0 bases; bases with no gene match: 3. The DNA of the CDR3 is TGCGCCAGCAGCTTGGCTGGGACAGGGACCTACGAGCAGTACTTC. Its translation is CASSLAGTGTYEQYF.

The rearrangement uses TRBV27 and TRBJ2-1; D perhaps matches TRBD1 (6 bases). V was trimmed by 7 bases and J by 9 bases, leaving 22 bases between them. Looked up from germline, CDR1 is MNHEY and CDR2 is SMNVEV (reference sequence). The CDR3 totals 15 residues. CDR3 region: CASTPPGRGGGEQFF. The CDR3 region has the DNA TGTGCCAGCACCCCGCCCGGCAGGGGCGGTGGTGAGCAGTTCTTC.

This clone was seen a handful of times. The chain combines TRBV19 with TRBJ2-5; 10 bases map to TRBD2. Trimming cost V 4 bases and J 4 bases; bases outside gene matches: 9. Per germline, CDR1 LNHDA and CDR2 SQIVND (reference sequence). The CDR3 is 16 residues long. The CDR3 DNA reads as TGTGCCAGTAGTACATGGAGGGCTAGCGGGGGAGAGACCCAGTACTTC. Its translation: CASSTWRASGGETQYF.

This sequence joins TRBV11-2 and TRBJ2-5; D might be TRBD2 (5 bases). This CDR3 region has 16 residues. Germline loops: CDR1 SGHAT, CDR2 FQNNGV. The ends were cut back, 5 bases at V and 0 bases at J, with 16 bases in the middle. The CDR3 coding sequence is TGTGCCAGCAGCAACAGCCGGGAAACGCACCAAGAGACCCAGTACTTC. This sequence encodes CASSNSRETHQETQYF. Full variable domain (remainder filled in from reference TRBV11-2 and TRBJ2-5): EAGVAQSPRYKIIEKRQSVAFWCNPISGHATLYWYQQILGQGPKLLIQFQNNGVVDDSQLPKDRFSAERLKGVDSTLKIQPAKLEDSAVYLCASSNSRETHQETQYFGPGTRLLVL.

The chain has TRBV21-1 and TRBJ1-1. TRBV21-1 is a pseudogene. This CDR3 is built from 15 residues. The CDR3 nucleotides read TGTGCCAGCAGCAAAGTCAGTGGACTGATCACTGAAGCTTTCTTT. Translated, it gives CASSKVSGLITEAFF.

This clone was counted only a few times. This chain joins TRBV7-3 and TRBJ2-5, with 13 bases identical to TRBD2. CDR1 SGHTA and CDR2 FQGTGA come from the germline V gene. The CDR3 totals 16 residues. The V gene end was trimmed by 5 bases and the J gene end by 7 bases; junction bases not matched to a gene: 10. DNA of the CDR3: TGTGCCAGCAGCCGCATGACTAGCGGGGGGACTGGGACCCAGTACTTC. Encoded protein: CASSRMTSGGTGTQYF. The entire variable domain, with the rest obtained from reference TRBV7-3 and TRBJ2-5, is as follows: GAGVSQTPSNKVTEKGKYVELRCDPISGHTALYWYRQSLGQGPEFLIYFQGTGAADDSGLPNDRFFAVRPEGSVSTLKIQRTERGDSAVYLCASSRMTSGGTGTQYFGPGTRLLVL.

This clone has more than one count but fewer than ten. The rearrangement uses TRBV11-2 and TRBJ2-1; TRBD1 might be the D (6 bases). The germline gives CDR1 SGHAT, CDR2 FQNNGV. The ends were cut back, 1 base at V and 11 bases at J, with 9 bases in the middle. This CDR3 contains 12 residues. The CDR3 sequence: CASSLGRGKQFF. CDR3 sequence (DNA): TGTGCCAGCAGCTTAGGCAGGGGAAAGCAGTTCTTC.

This clone came up a few times. The chain combines TRBV2 with TRBJ1-2, with D tentatively TRBD1 (5 bases). This CDR3 is 15 amino acids long. The V and J ends lost 2 bases and 6 bases respectively, with 16 bases between them. Germline values: CDR1 SNHLY, CDR2 FYNNEI. The DNA for the CDR3 is TGTGCCAGCAGTGAATCTAGCGGCTTAGGGGATGGCTACACCTTC. It specifies CASSESSGLGDGYTF.

This clone was counted a few times. The chain uses TRBV29-1 and TRBJ2-2; 7 positions agree with TRBD1. The CDR3 sequence is 15 residues long. Germline-derived CDR1 and CDR2 are SQVTM and ANQGSEA. The J segment lost 6 bases and the V segment lost 1 base, leaving 8 bases of the junction unmatched. DNA for the CDR3: TGCAGCGTTGAAGGTGACAGGGATAATGCCGGGGAGCTGTTTTTT. This encodes CSVEGDRDNAGELFF.

The rearrangement uses TRBV27 and TRBJ1-2, with no clear D. V lost 6 bases to trimming and J lost 4 bases, with 15 bases between them. Germline lookup yields CDR1 MNHEY and CDR2 SMNVEV (reference sequence). The CDR3 contains 14 residues. Written as DNA, the CDR3 is TGTGCCAGCAGCTCCCCCGGGAACCTCTATGGCTACACCTTC. This gives the protein CASSSPGNLYGYTF.

The chain uses TRBV19 and TRBJ1-5, with TRBD1 matching over 8 bases. Trimming at V came to 6 bases and at J to 4 bases, leaving 5 bases not matched to a gene. CDR1 and CDR2 (germline): LNHDA, SQIVND (reference sequence). This CDR3 region has 14 residues. The CDR3 is CASRGDRGNQPQHF. The CDR3 DNA reads TGTGCCAGTAGGGGTGACAGGGGTAATCAGCCCCAGCATTTT.

V is TRBV19 and J is TRBJ1-1; no clear D gene. There are 13 residues in the CDR3. Germline V gene sequence: CDR1 LNHDA, CDR2 SQIVND (reference sequence). The V end was cut by 5 bases, the J end by 3 bases, with 10 bases between. CDR3 DNA: TGTGCCAGTAGTCGAACGAGGGACACTGAAGCTTTCTTT. Translating gives CASSRTRDTEAFF.

J is TRBJ1-2 and V is TRBV4-2; 7 nucleotides line up with TRBD1. Per the germline V gene, CDR1 is LGHNA and CDR2 is YNFKEQ. Unmatched junction bases numbered 6, after V lost 4 bases and J lost 4 bases. The CDR3 runs 14 residues. The chain's CDR3 is CASSLPGTAYGYTF. As DNA, the CDR3 is TGTGCCAGCAGCCTACCGGGGACAGCCTATGGCTACACCTTC.

V usage is TRBV7-9 and J usage is TRBJ1-5, with no clear D. In germline, CDR1 is SEHNR, CDR2 FQNEAQ (reference sequence). This CDR3 contains 14 residues. Trimming took off 1 base at V and 7 bases at J, with 11 bases between the two ends. CDR3 DNA: TGTGCCAGCAGCTTAGGCGGCGTTCCGCAGCCCCAGCATTTT. As protein: CASSLGGVPQPQHF.

The V gene is TRBV6-5, the J gene TRBJ1-2; D is perhaps TRBD1 (6 bases). Germline V gives CDR1 MNHEY, CDR2 SVGAGI. The CDR3 runs 12 residues. Deletions cut 5 bases from V and 7 bases from J, with 11 bases between. DNA of the CDR3: TGTGCCAGCAGTAGAGGGACAACTGGCTACACCTTC. Translated: CASSRGTTGYTF.

This chain connects TRBV7-9 to TRBJ1-5; 10 bases line up with TRBD1. Germline assignment: CDR1 SEHNR and CDR2 FQNEAQ (reference sequence). The CDR3 has 16 residues. V lost 1 base to trimming and J lost 6 bases; unmatched junction nucleotides: 6. CDR3 sequence (DNA): TGTGCCAGCAGCTTAGGGGGACAGGGGTTCGTTCAGCCCCAGCATTTT. It specifies CASSLGGQGFVQPQHF.

V usage is TRBV5-8 and J usage is TRBJ1-1; 9 bases are shared with TRBD1. V lost 0 bases, J lost 0 bases, and 0 bases stayed unmatched. The CDR3 consists of 15 residues. Germline CDR1 SGHTS, CDR2 YDEGEE. This CDR3 reads CASSLGDRVNTEAFF. The DNA of the CDR3 is TGTGCCAGCAGCTTGGGGGACAGGGTGAACACTGAAGCTTTCTTT.